The clone carrying this TCR beta chain came up once. Its matching antigen is unknown. Findings of the study overall: Tumor Tregs overlapped most with tumor, then blood, naive CD4+ cells.

CDR1 is SEHNR, CDR2 FQNEAQ, per germline (reference sequence). Trimming took off 0 bases at V and 2 bases at J, with 8 bases between the two ends. The CDR3 has 15 amino acids. Using its own MiXCR run on the 5' RACE reads, TCRdb lists one record per CDR3 protein. The sample comprises tens of thousands of distinct CDR3 sequences, about 30% of which are singletons, and roughly 2.4% rests with the top ten. The rearrangement joins TRBV7-9 to TRBJ2-1; D is possibly TRBD2 (5 bases). This receptor was identified in a female donor with breast cancer. The sequenced sample was tumor-infiltrating naive CD4+ T cells sorted from the breast tumor. Noted subset: naive CD4+ T cells, CD4+CD45RA+CD25-. The CDR3 DNA sequence: TGTGCCAGCAGCTTAGCGGGAGCACCCTACAATGAGCAGTTCTTC. This translates into CASSLAGAPYNEQFF. Using reference TRBV7-9 and TRBJ2-1 for the parts outside the CDR3, the full variable domain is DTGVSQNPRHKITKRGQNVTFRCDPISEHNRLYWYRQTLGQGPEFLTYFQNEAQLEKSRLLSDRFSAERPKGSFSTLEIQRTEQGDSAMYLCASSLAGAPYNEQFFGPGTRLTVL.